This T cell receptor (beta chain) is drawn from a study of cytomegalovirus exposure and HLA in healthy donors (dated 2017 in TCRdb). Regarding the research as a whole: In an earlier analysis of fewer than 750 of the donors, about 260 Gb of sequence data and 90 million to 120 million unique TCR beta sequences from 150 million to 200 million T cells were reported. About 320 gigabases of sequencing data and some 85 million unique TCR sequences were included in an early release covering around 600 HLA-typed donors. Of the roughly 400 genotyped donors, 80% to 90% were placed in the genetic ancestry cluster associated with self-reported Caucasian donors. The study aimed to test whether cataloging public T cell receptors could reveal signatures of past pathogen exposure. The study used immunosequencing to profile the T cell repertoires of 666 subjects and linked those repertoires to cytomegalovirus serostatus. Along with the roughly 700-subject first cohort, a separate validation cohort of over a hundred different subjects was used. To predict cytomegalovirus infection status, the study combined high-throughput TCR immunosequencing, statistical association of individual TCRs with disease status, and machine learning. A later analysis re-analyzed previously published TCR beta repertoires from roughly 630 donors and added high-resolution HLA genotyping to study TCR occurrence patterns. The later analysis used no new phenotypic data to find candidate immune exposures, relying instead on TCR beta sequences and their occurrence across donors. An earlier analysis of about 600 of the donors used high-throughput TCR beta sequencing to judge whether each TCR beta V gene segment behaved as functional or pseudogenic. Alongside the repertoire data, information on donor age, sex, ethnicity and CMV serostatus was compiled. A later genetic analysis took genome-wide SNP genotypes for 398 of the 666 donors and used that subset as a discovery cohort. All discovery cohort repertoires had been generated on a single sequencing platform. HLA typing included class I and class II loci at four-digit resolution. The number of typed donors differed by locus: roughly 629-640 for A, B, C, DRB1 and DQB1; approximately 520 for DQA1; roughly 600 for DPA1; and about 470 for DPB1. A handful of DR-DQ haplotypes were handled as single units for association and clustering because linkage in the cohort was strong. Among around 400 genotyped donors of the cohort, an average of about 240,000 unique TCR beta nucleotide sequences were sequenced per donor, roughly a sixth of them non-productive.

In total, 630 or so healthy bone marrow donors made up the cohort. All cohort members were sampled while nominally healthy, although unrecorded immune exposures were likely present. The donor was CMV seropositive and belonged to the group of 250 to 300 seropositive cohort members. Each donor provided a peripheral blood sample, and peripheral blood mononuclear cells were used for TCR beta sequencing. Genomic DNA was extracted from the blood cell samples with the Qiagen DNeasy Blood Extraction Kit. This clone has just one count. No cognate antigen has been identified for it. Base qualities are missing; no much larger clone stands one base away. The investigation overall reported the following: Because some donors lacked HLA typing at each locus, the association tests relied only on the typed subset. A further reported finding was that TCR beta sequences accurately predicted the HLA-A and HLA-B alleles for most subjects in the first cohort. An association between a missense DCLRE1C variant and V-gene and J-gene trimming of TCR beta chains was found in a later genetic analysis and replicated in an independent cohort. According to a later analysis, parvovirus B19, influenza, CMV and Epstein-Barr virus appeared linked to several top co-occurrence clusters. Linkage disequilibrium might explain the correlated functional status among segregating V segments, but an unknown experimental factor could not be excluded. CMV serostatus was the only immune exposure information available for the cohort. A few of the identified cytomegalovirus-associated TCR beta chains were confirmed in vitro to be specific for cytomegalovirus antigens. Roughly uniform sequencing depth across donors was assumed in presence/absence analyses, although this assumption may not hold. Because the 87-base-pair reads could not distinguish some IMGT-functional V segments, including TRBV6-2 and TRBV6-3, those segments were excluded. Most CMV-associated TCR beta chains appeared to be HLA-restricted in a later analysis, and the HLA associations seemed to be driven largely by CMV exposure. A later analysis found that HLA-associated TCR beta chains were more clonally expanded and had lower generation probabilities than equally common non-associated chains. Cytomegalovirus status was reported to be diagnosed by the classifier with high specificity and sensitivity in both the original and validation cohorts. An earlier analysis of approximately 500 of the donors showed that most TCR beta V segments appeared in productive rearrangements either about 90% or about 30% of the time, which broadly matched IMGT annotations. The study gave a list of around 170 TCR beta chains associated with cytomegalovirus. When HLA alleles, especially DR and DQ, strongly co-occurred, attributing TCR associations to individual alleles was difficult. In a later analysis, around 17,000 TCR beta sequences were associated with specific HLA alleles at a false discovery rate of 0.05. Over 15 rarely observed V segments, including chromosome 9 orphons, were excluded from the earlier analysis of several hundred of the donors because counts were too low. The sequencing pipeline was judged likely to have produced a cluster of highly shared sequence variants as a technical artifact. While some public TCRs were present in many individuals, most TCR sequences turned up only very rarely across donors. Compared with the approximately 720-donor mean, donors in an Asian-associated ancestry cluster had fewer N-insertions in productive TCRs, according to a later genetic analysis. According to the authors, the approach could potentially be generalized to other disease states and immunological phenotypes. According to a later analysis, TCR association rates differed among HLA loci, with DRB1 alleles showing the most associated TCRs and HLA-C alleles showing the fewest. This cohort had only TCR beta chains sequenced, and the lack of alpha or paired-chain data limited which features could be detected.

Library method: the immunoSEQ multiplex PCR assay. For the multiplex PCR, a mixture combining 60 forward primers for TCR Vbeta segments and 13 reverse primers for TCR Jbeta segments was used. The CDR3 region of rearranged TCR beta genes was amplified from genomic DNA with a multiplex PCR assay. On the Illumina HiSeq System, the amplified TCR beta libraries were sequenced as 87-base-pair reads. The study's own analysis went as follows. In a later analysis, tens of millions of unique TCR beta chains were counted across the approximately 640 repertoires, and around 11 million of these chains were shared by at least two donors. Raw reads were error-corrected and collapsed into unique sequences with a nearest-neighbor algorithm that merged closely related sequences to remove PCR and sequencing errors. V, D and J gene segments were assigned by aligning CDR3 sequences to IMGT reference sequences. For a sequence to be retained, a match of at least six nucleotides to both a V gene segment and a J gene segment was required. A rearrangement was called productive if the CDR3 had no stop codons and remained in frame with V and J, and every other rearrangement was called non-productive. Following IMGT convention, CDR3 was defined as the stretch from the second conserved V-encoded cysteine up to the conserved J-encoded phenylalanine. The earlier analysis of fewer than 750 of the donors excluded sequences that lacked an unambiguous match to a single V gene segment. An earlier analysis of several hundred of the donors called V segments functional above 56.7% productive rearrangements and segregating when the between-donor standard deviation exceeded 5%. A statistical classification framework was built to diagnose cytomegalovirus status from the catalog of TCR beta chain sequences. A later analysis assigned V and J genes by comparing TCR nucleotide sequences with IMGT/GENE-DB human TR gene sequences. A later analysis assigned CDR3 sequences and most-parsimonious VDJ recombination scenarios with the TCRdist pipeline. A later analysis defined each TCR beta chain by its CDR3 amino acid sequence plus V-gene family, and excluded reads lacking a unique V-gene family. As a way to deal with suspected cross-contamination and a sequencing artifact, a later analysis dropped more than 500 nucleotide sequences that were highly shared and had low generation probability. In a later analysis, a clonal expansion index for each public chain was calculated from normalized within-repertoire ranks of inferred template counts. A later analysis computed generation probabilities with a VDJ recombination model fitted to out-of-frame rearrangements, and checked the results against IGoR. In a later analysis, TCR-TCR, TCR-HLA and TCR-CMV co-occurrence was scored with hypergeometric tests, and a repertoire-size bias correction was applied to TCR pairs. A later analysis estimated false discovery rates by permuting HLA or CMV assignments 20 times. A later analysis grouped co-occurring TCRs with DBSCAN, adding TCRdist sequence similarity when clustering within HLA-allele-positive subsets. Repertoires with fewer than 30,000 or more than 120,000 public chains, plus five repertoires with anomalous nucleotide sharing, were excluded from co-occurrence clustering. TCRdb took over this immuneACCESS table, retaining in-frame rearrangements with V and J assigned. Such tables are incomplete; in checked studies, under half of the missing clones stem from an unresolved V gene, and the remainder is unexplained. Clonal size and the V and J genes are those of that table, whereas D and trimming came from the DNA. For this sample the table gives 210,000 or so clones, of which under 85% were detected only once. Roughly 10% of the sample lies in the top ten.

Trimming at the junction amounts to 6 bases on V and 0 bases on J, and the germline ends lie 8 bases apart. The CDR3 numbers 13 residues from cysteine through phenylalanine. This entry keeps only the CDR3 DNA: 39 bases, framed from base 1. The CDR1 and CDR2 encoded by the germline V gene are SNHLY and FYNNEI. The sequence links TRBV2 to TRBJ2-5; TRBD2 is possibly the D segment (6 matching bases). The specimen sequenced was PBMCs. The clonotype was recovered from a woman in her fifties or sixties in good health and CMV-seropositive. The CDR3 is CASSRGYQETQYF. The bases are TGTGCCAGCAGCCGGGGGTACCAAGAGACCCAGTACTTC.